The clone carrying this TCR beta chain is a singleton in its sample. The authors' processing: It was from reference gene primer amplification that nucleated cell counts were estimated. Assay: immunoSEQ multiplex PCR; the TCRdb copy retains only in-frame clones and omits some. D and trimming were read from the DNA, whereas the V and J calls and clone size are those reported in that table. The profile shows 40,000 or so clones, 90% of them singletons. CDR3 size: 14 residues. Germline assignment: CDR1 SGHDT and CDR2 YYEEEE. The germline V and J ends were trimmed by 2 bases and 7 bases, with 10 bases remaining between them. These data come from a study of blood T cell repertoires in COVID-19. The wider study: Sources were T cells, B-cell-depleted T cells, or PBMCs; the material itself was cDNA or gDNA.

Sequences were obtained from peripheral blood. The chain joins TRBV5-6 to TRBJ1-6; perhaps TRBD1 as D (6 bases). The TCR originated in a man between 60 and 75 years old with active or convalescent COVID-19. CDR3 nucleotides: TGTGCCAGCAGCTTCAACCAGGGGAATTCACCCCTCCACTTT. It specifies CASSFNQGNSPLHF.